The clone carrying this T cell receptor (beta chain) came up many times. Its specificity is unknown. A TCRbeta library incorporating unique molecular identifiers was prepared. MiXCR, applied by TCRdb to the PCR reads, yields one record per CDR3 protein. The repertoire holds about 640,000 distinct CDR3 sequences, approximately 13% seen once, with about 2% in the top ten. CDR1 and CDR2 from the germline V gene are MNHEY and SVGAGI. Trimming removed 4 bases at V and 0 bases at J, with 10 bases between. The CDR3 has 14 amino acids. The sample comes from a study of T-cell reconstitution after alpha-beta-depleted transplantation in children. Broader study findings: Newly made T cells mostly supplied T-cell counts and diversity one year after transplant. Surviving thymic progenitors and recipient T cells were the source of high TCRbeta diversity at day 60 in some patients. About two months after transplant, alpha-beta T cells reportedly came from several hundred expanded graft clones.

This receptor was obtained from a male patient under 18 who had a stem cell transplant for acute myeloid leukemia, so the T cells may come from the graft donor. V is TRBV6-5 and J is TRBJ2-7, with D unclear. Sequencing used PBMCs, mostly from graft donor cells, obtained 360 days after TCRalphabeta/CD19-depleted stem cell transplant. Here the CDR3 DNA reads TGTGCCAGCAGTTCGGCACGACACTCCTACGAGCAGTACTTC. Translated: CASSSARHSYEQYF.